The 22 T cell receptor beta chains below were found in one sample sequenced in a study of vaccination effects on CD4 cells after COVID-19. Repertoires were generated with immunoSEQ multiplex PCR, while TCRdb's copy carries only in-frame clones and drops some. This table has approximately 74,000 clones, roughly 80% appearing once. The ViraFEST assay expanded antigen-specific CD4+ T cells with viral peptide pools before sequencing. Upon completion of around eleven days in culture, CD4+ T cells were isolated. It was two doses of either the BNT162b2 or mRNA-1273 vaccine that participants received. These receptors' targets are unknown. Sequenced here: CD4+ T cells from PBMCs cultured with HCoV-OC43 spike peptides, sampled after COVID-19 vaccination. Subset noted: HCoV-OC43 spike overlapping peptide pool stimulation. The receptors here all came from a human donor who received a COVID-19 vaccine.

The chain couples TRBV29-1 to TRBJ1-1; D is unclear. Trimming shortened V by 8 bases and J by 1 base, and 17 bases separated the two germline ends. Per the germline V gene, CDR1 is SQVTM and CDR2 is ANQGSEA. The CDR3 loop spans 14 amino acids. Written as DNA, the CDR3 is TGCAGCTCAGGCGGTTTGAGGGCGAACACTGAAGCTTTCTTT. Translation gives CSSGGLRANTEAFF.

The gene calls are TRBV29-1 and TRBJ2-3, with 9 bases fitting TRBD1. The CDR3 covers 16 residues. The V segment lost 4 bases and the J segment 4 bases; nucleotides outside the gene matches: 12. From germline, CDR1 is SQVTM and CDR2 ANQGSEA. This CDR3 is CSVGPRDRVFPDTQYF. In DNA, the CDR3 is TGCAGCGTTGGCCCCCGGGACAGGGTCTTCCCAGATACGCAGTATTTT.

This clone has just a few counts. The chain couples TRBV11-3 to TRBJ1-1, with D possibly matching TRBD1 (5 bases). CDR1 is SGHNT and CDR2 is YENEEA in the germline V gene. V shed 5 bases and J shed 6 bases, with 16 bases lying between them. The CDR3 extends over 14 amino acids. The CDR3 loop reads CASSPSGGGAEAFF. The CDR3 nucleotides read TGTGCCAGCAGCCCGTCGGGCGGGGGGGCTGAAGCTTTCTTT.

The CDR3 spells CASSSRDSAGNTIYF. For the CDR3, the DNA is TGTGCCAGCAGCAGCCGCGACAGCGCCGGAAACACCATATATTTT. This chain joins TRBV6-6 and TRBJ1-3, with D possibly matching TRBD1 (5 bases). The V gene's germline CDR1 is MNHNY and CDR2 SVGAGI (reference sequence). This CDR3 contains 15 residues. V lost 6 bases and J 4 bases, leaving 16 bases between the germline ends.

The V and J genes are TRBV5-1 and TRBJ1-1; D uncertain. The CDR3 has 14 residues. The germline gives CDR1 SGHRS, CDR2 YFSETQ. V gave up 0 bases and J gave up 0 bases, with 6 bases separating them. The CDR3 sequence is CASSLVTVNTEAFF. In DNA form, the CDR3 reads TGCGCCAGCAGCTTGGTAACGGTGAACACTGAAGCTTTCTTT.

This rearrangement joins TRBV24-1 to TRBJ2-5; D may be TRBD2 (5 bases). With 3 bases removed from V and 0 bases from J, the gap between germline ends came to 10 bases. Germline V gives CDR1 KGHDR, CDR2 SFDVKD. The CDR3 is 15 residues long. CDR3 coding DNA: TGTGCCACCAGTGATAGGGAGCGTGACCAAGAGACCCAGTACTTC. It specifies CATSDRERDQETQYF.

This chain uses TRBV25-1 with TRBJ1-2; no definite D call. Germline-derived CDR1 and CDR2 are MGHDK and SYGVNS. Trimming shortened V by 5 bases and J by 3 bases, and 10 bases separated the two germline ends. The CDR3 is 13 amino acids. The CDR3 coding sequence is TGTGCCAGCAGTTTTTTGGGCGACTATGGCTACACCTTC. Amino acid sequence: CASSFLGDYGYTF.

The chain combines TRBV27 with TRBJ2-5; D tentatively fits TRBD1 or TRBD2 (5 bases each). CDR1 is MNHEY, CDR2 SMNVEV, per germline (reference sequence). Between the trimmed V and J ends, which lost 4 bases and 2 bases, there was a span of 14 bases. This CDR3 spans 15 amino acids. The CDR3 protein is CASSSSRGWQETQYF. DNA for the CDR3: TGTGCCAGCAGTTCCTCGAGGGGATGGCAAGAGACCCAGTACTTC.

The chain uses TRBV7-8 and TRBJ2-5; TRBD1 matches at 8 bases. The CDR3 extends over 16 amino acids. Germline assignment: CDR1 SGHVS and CDR2 FQNEAQ. With 1 base clipped from V and 2 bases from J, the junction kept 6 bases outside the gene matches. CDR3 sequence: CASSLEGTGTQETQYF. The CDR3 DNA sequence: TGTGCCAGCAGCTTAGAAGGGACAGGAACTCAAGAGACCCAGTACTTC.

Here the CDR3 reads CASSFDRNTEAFF. The CDR3 nucleotides read TGTGCCAGCAGTTTCGACAGGAACACTGAAGCTTTCTTT. The chain has TRBV12-3 or TRBV12-4 and TRBJ1-1; a weak D match, TRBD1 (5 bases). This CDR3 has 13 amino acids. V was cut by 3 bases and J by 1 base, with 6 bases left in between.

This clone was counted once. The chain employs TRBV2 and TRBJ1-2; D unclear. This CDR3 has 14 amino acids. The germline V gene encodes CDR1 SNHLY and CDR2 FYNNEI. V lost 4 bases and J 0 bases, leaving 9 bases between the germline ends. For the CDR3, the DNA is TGTGCCAGCAGTGCCCAAGAAGCTAACTATGGCTACACCTTC. It encodes CASSAQEANYGYTF.

CDR3 sequence reads: CASSLDRSNQPQHF. The CDR3 region has the DNA TGTGCCAGCAGTTTAGACAGGAGCAATCAGCCCCAGCATTTT. The rearrangement uses TRBV6-5 and TRBJ1-5; D possibly corresponds to TRBD1 (6 bases). The germline V and J ends were trimmed by 4 bases and 1 base, with 8 bases remaining between them. This CDR3 contains 14 residues. CDR1 and CDR2 from the germline V gene are MNHEY and SVGAGI.

V is TRBV21-1 and J is TRBJ1-2; TRBD1 is taken as the D call from the table, unchecked against the DNA. TRBV21-1 is shown as a pseudogene. The CDR3 has 15 amino acids. This CDR3 is CASSKWGLLNYGYTF. Written as DNA, the CDR3 is TGTGCCAGCAGCAAATGGGGCCTTCTTAACTATGGCTACACCTTC.

As to this clone: Compared with germline, one end of the junction differs, possibly owing to a read error. This chain uses TRBV11-2 with TRBJ2-2, with 9 nucleotides matching TRBD1. The CDR3 extends over 15 amino acids. Germline loops: CDR1 SGHAT, CDR2 FQNNGV. CDR3 sequence (DNA): TGTGCCAGCAGCATAGACAGGGGGGACACCGGGGAGCTGTTTTTT. It specifies CASSIDRGDTGELFF.

The genes are TRBV7-3 and TRBJ2-6, with D unresolved. The CDR3 extends over 15 amino acids. From germline, CDR1 is SGHTA and CDR2 FQGTGA. V was cut by 0 bases and J by 2 bases, with 5 bases left in between. CDR3 sequence reads: CASSLTGAGANVLTF. The CDR3 DNA sequence: TGTGCCAGCAGCTTAACTGGGGCTGGGGCCAACGTCCTGACTTTC.

This clone appeared a few times. The rearrangement uses TRBV28 and TRBJ1-5; TRBD1 might be the D (6 bases). The ends were cut back, 1 base at V and 7 bases at J, with 8 bases in the middle. CDR3 length: 13 amino acids. Germline CDR1 is MDHEN and CDR2 is SYDVKM. This chain's CDR3 is CASSLYRAQPQHF. The CDR3 nucleotides are TGTGCCAGCAGTTTATACAGGGCCCAGCCCCAGCATTTT.

This rearrangement joins TRBV9 to TRBJ1-6; D gene uncertain. V shed 1 base and J shed 5 bases, with 13 bases lying between them. CDR3 size: 16 residues. The germline V gene encodes CDR1 SGDLS and CDR2 YYNGEE. The CDR3 DNA reads TGTGCCAGCAGCGTACACCTTGACGCGGATAATTCACCCCTCCACTTT. Protein sequence: CASSVHLDADNSPLHF.

The chain uses TRBV6-1 and TRBJ1-4; unclear D gene. V was clipped by 2 bases and J by 8 bases, with 15 bases between them. From germline, CDR1 is MNHNS and CDR2 SASEGT. The CDR3 spans 15 residues. The CDR3, as DNA: TGTGCCAGCAGTGAACCCGGGCTAGTTAGAGAAAAACTGTTTTTT. Its translation is CASSEPGLVREKLFF.

The V and J genes are TRBV6-5 and TRBJ1-5; D ambiguous. The V and J ends lost 6 bases and 2 bases respectively, with 11 bases between them. The CDR3 sequence is 14 residues long. CDR1 and CDR2 from the germline V gene are MNHEY and SVGAGI. As DNA, the CDR3 is TGTGCCAGCAGACGCGAGGTGGGCAATCAGCCCCAGCATTTT. Protein sequence: CASRREVGNQPQHF.

A few counts support this clone. The V and J genes are TRBV19 and TRBJ1-6; 7 bases align to TRBD1. V lost 5 bases, J lost 7 bases, and 8 bases stayed unmatched. Germline V gives CDR1 LNHDA, CDR2 SQIVND (reference sequence). The CDR3 has 15 amino acids. The CDR3 loop is CASSERGQGNSPLHF. CDR3 sequence (DNA): TGTGCCAGTAGTGAGAGGGGGCAAGGGAATTCACCCCTCCACTTT.

V gene TRBV5-6 combines with J gene TRBJ2-5; TRBD1 might be the D (5 bases). The germline V and J ends were trimmed by 5 bases and 5 bases, with 19 bases remaining between them. There are 15 residues in the CDR3. Germline V gene lookup returns CDR1 SGHDT and CDR2 YYEEEE. In DNA form, the CDR3 reads TGTGCCAGCAGAGGATTTCTAGGGGCCTCGGAGACCCAGTACTTC. Translated: CASRGFLGASETQYF.

This chain's CDR3 is CASSGQTLTEAFF. The CDR3 bases are TGTGCCAGCAGTGGTCAAACTTTGACTGAAGCTTTCTTT. The rearrangement uses TRBV25-1 and TRBJ1-1; no firm D call. The CDR3 is 13 amino acids. In germline, CDR1 is MGHDK, CDR2 SYGVNS. Trimming took 4 bases from V and 5 from J, leaving 11 bases between them.